Sequencing of this T cell receptor beta chain was carried out in a study of cytotoxic CD8 clonotypes in ibrutinib-treated CLL (dated by TCRdb to about 2021). As for the study more broadly: The cohort included some 14 treatment-naive and fewer than 12 relapsed/refractory patients; roughly 17 were IGHV unmutated. Responses were partial in roughly 24 patients and complete in 2; after median approximately 69 months follow-up, roughly 14 stayed in remission and about twelve progressed. Cryopreserved peripheral blood mononuclear cells were obtained prior to treatment, at the time of response, and at either disease progression or sustained remission. Every sample from remission and from progressive disease was obtained while the patients were still on ibrutinib. Longitudinal samples were obtainable from about 30% of the 86 participants in the trial. Samples at response were collected after a median of 12 months of treatment, with a range of roughly 6 to 40 months. On average, each sample had about 260,000 productive templates and approximately 89,000 productive rearrangements. Summary of the overall study and its limitations: Baseline clonality was found to be higher than that of age-matched healthy donors and was strongly correlated with circulating CD8+ T-cell counts. Public clonotypes were rare and either shrank or stayed stable during treatment, and the rise in clonality at ibrutinib response reflected expansion of private clonotypes. Sampling times were not matched between sustained-remission and progressing patients, and lymph node repertoires were not studied. Clonality increased at ibrutinib response, stayed stable in sustained remission, and fell back toward baseline at progression.

Turning to this clone: It lacks a known antigen. Base-call qualities are not available, and no considerably larger clone is one nucleotide away.

This specimen's time point label, interpreted: 20 to 30 months on ibrutinib. Roughly 2.2 micrograms of genomic DNA were extracted from cryopreserved PBMCs for TCR beta library preparation. Longitudinal blood samples from CLL patients on ibrutinib monotherapy were analyzed using high-throughput TCR beta sequencing. The patients were enrolled in a single-center, open-label phase 2 trial of ibrutinib monotherapy. On a MiSeq, deep resolution sequencing aimed for a depth between 1 in 1 million and 1 in 200,000 T cells, with each clonotype covered 10x on average. The immunoSEQ hsTCRB Kit was used to generate TCR beta libraries. As for the authors' bioinformatics: Data were analyzed with ImmunoSEQ Data Assistant and ImmunoSEQ Analyzer, with V, D and J genes assigned per IMGT definitions. Clonality was computed as one minus normalized Shannon entropy of productive rearrangement frequencies, ranging from 0 to 1. Only overrepresented clonotypes making up at least 0.05% of the repertoire of each patient were included in the public clonotype analysis. Approximately 14 age-matched healthy donor repertoires from immuneACCESS served as clonality controls. TCRdb holds this immuneACCESS table with in-frame rearrangements only. Some clones are missing; in checked studies, unresolved V genes explain under half, and the rest has no known cause. The DNA gave D and trimming, while V, J and clone size come from that table. The sample table contains under 150,000 clones; only one count was recorded for approximately 81% of them. The ten largest clones add up to roughly 3.1% of the sample.

The CDR3 numbers 15 residues from cysteine through phenylalanine. Of the read, only the CDR3 DNA is kept; its 45 bases are in frame from base 1. V drops 5 bases and J drops 3 bases, leaving 17 bases in between. Looking up the germline V gene (reference sequence) yields CDR1 PRHDT and CDR2 FYEKMQ. This chain is built from TRBV13 and TRBJ2-7; D gene: possibly TRBD1, on 5 matching bases. The TCR comes from a human donor with chronic lymphocytic leukemia. This sample comprised PBMCs, obtained after 24 months of ibrutinib treatment. The DNA is as follows: TGTGCCAGCAGCGGACACTCGGTGGATCACTACGAGCAGTACTTC. The encoded protein is CASSGHSVDHYEQYF.